The clone carrying this T cell receptor beta chain was observed a few times. Its antigen is currently unknown. Gene names are mouse gene names. The observed sequence ends 1 residue before the CDR3 terminus, with the missing tail filled in from the germline J gene. This sample stems from a study of tissue T cells after allogeneic stem cell transplantation. Study-wide results and caveats: In patients and mice, blood and spleen missed much of tissue repertoire. Few T cell clones were shared across patients, but motif clusters showed tissue-specific shared signatures.

Germline CDR1 reads NNHNN; CDR2 reads SYGAGS (reference sequence). Trimming removed 0 bases at V and 0 bases at J, with 7 bases between. The CDR3 spans 15 residues. Sequencing of TCRbeta CDR3 at survey depth gave sequences and template counts. The assay was immunoSEQ multiplex PCR, and TCRdb's table has in-frame clones only and misses some. The sample records tens of thousands of clones, around 70% being singletons. Specimen: sorted cells pooled from one or two spleens. The origin of this receptor is a pool of C57BL/6 mice in good health. The chain combines TRBV13-2 with TRBJ2-1; D not resolved. CDR3 in amino acids: CASGDGWFNYAEQFF. The DNA read from the CDR3 is TGTGCCAGCGGTGATGGGTGGTTTAACTATGCTGAGCAGTTC.